The present TCR beta chain was sequenced within a study of T cells in Graves' hyperthyroidism and ophthalmopathy. Whole-study results and caveats: A model of 13 V-J features distinguished ophthalmopathy from stable hyperthyroidism. The model identified upcoming ophthalmopathy a median approximately six months ahead of onset.

On this clonotype itself: Antigen specificity is unknown.

From RNA transcripts, TCR beta CDR3 regions were amplified. The TCR CDR3 was amplified in a first-round RT-PCR using the HTBI primer set. Each CDR3 protein is one row after TCRdb ran MiXCR on the multiplex PCR reads. The sample shows nearly 600,000 distinct CDR3 sequences, approximately 14% of them seen only once. Trimming at V came to 1 base and at J to 8 bases, leaving 12 bases not matched to a gene. The CDR3 spans 17 residues. Germline CDR1 is SGHVS and CDR2 is FQNEAQ. The rearrangement joins TRBV7-8 to TRBJ2-1; 9 nucleotides align to TRBD2. The sequenced sample was blood. The TCR was taken from a woman between 18 and 30 years old with Graves' ophthalmopathy. The CDR3 loop is CASSLVGPSGIMDEQFF. The CDR3 nucleotides read TGTGCCAGCAGCTTAGTCGGGCCTAGCGGGATTATGGATGAGCAGTTCTTC.